Listed below are T cell receptor beta chains from one sample, sequenced in a study of T cell repertoires and HLA-DP antigens. For these TCRs, the target antigens are not known. Profiled with immunoSEQ multiplex PCR; TCRdb holds only in-frame clones, not every one. The data contain about 73,000 clones, 80% of them singletons. Input material: CD4+ T cells from PBMCs. The receptors were gathered from a man between 60 and 75 years old in good health and CMV-seronegative. CDR3s include the opening cysteine and the closing phenylalanine or tryptophan. D genes are given only for firm matches. Size is omitted from some rows. Given values are once, few, many or a class for expanded clones.

TRBD1	TRBV6-6	few	TRBJ1-5	CASSRQGLNQPQHF	TGTGCCAGCAGCAGACAGGGGTTAAATCAGCCCCAGCATTTT
TRBD1	TRBV4-1	once	TRBJ1-4	CASSPRPGQGNEKLFF	TGCGCCAGCAGCCCCCGCCCGGGACAGGGAAATGAAAAACTGTTTTTT
.	TRBV14	.	TRBJ2-7	CASSPTRSYEQYF	TGTGCCAGCAGCCCCACAAGGAGCTACGAGCAGTACTTC
TRBD2	TRBV11-2	.	TRBJ2-5	CASGLAGASNQETQYF	TGTGCCAGCGGGCTAGCGGGGGCCAGTAACCAAGAGACCCAGTACTTC
.	TRBV2	.	TRBJ2-3	CASSLGLLDTQYF	TGTGCCAGCAGTCTCGGACTTTTAGATACGCAGTATTTT
TRBD2	TRBV7-3	.	TRBJ2-1	CASSSRTSGSYNEQFF	TGTGCCAGCAGCTCCCGGACTAGCGGGTCCTACAATGAGCAGTTCTTC
TRBD1	TRBV7-2	.	TRBJ1-2	CASSPDRGQGYTF	TGTGCCAGCAGCCCTGACAGGGGTCAGGGCTACACCTTC
.	TRBV2	.	TRBJ2-2	CASWGEANTGELFF	TGTGCCAGCTGGGGAGAAGCGAACACCGGGGAGCTGTTTTTT
TRBD1	TRBV29-1	.	TRBJ2-1	CSQGEATRGNEQFF	TGCAGCCAGGGGGAAGCTACACGCGGCAATGAGCAGTTCTTC
.	TRBV11-1	.	TRBJ1-6	CASSFLRDTNSPLHF	TGTGCCAGCAGCTTTCTCCGGGACACCAATTCACCCCTCCACTTT
.	TRBV7-2	.	TRBJ2-2	CASSLVGLNTGELFF	TGTGCCAGCAGCTTGGTAGGGTTGAACACCGGGGAGCTGTTTTTT
.	TRBV25-1	.	TRBJ2-7	CASSESHRANYEQYF	TGTGCCAGCAGTGAATCTCACCGAGCGAACTACGAGCAGTACTTC
.	TRBV18	.	TRBJ2-7	CASSRGSGSSYEQYF	TGTGCCAGCTCTCGCGGCTCAGGGAGCTCCTACGAGCAGTACTTC
TRBD2	TRBV5-1	.	TRBJ2-3	CASSEGLAGGADTQYF	TGCGCCAGCAGCGAGGGACTAGCGGGAGGTGCAGATACGCAGTATTTT
TRBD2	TRBV5-1	.	TRBJ2-1	CASSLEGLAYNEQFF	TGCGCCAGCAGCTTGGAAGGACTAGCTTACAATGAGCAGTTCTTC
.	TRBV15	.	TRBJ1-6	CATSPQGMRSPLHF	TGTGCCACCAGCCCCCAGGGAATGAGGTCACCCCTCCACTTT
.	TRBV10-3	.	TRBJ2-2	CAIRGDLNTGELFF	TGTGCCATCAGAGGGGACCTCAACACCGGGGAGCTGTTTTTT
TRBD2	TRBV7-3	few	TRBJ2-1	CASSLSGTSRNNEQFF	TGTGCCAGCAGCTTATCCGGGACTAGCAGAAACAATGAGCAGTTCTTC
.	TRBV29-1	.	TRBJ2-3	CSAKKDLGTDTQYF	TGCAGCGCCAAAAAGGACTTAGGCACAGATACGCAGTATTTT
.	TRBV7-8	.	TRBJ2-6	CASSSLRGSGANVLTF	TGTGCCAGCAGCTCCCTTCGGGGCTCTGGGGCCAACGTCCTGACTTTC
.	TRBV14	.	TRBJ1-1	CASSPGLGVGTEAFF	TGTGCCAGCAGCCCCGGACTGGGAGTCGGAACTGAAGCTTTCTTT
TRBD1	TRBV7-9	.	TRBJ2-3	CASSTRQGADTQYF	TGTGCCAGCAGCACCCGACAGGGGGCGGATACGCAGTATTTT